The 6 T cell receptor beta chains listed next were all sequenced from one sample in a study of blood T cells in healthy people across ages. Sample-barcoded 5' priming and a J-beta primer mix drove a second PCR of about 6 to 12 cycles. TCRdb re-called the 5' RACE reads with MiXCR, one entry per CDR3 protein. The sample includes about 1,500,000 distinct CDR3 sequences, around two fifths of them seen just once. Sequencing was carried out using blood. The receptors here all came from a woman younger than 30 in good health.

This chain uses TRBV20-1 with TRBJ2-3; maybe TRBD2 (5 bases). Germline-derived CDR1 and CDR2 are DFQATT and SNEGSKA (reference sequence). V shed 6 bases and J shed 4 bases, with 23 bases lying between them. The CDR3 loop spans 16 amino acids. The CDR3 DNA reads TGCAGTGCCAGCCCCCCCTGGGGAGTATTGGCAGATACGCAGTATTTT. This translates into CSASPPWGVLADTQYF.

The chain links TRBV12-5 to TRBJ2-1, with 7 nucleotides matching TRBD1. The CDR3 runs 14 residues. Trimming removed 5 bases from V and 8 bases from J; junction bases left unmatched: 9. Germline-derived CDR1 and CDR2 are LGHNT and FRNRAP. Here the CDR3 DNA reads TGTGCTAGTGGTCCGGGACAGCCCTTAGATGAGCAGTTCTTC. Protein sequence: CASGPGQPLDEQFF.

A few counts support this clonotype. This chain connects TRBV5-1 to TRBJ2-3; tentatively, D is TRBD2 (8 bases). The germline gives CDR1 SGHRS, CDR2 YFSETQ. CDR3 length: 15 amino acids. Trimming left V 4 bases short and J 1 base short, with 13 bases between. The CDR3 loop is CASSPGGTGTDTQYF. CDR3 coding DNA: TGCGCCAGCAGCCCGGGAGGGACAGGCACAGATACGCAGTATTTT.

In DNA, the CDR3 is TGTGCCAGCAGGACCAGATGGGACAGCGGTGGCTACACCTTC. It encodes CASRTRWDSGGYTF. The chain employs TRBV6-5 and TRBJ1-2; 7 positions match TRBD1. The ends lost 6 bases at V and 7 bases at J; junction bases unmatched: 11. The length of the CDR3 is 14 residues. CDR1 is MNHEY and CDR2 is SVGAGI in the germline V gene.

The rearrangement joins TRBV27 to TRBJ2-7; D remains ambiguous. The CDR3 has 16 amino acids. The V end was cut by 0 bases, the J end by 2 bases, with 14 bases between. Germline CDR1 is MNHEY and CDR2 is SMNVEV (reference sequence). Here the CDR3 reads CASSLSRVALTYEQYF. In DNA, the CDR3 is TGTGCCAGCAGTTTATCTCGGGTGGCGCTTACCTACGAGCAGTACTTC.

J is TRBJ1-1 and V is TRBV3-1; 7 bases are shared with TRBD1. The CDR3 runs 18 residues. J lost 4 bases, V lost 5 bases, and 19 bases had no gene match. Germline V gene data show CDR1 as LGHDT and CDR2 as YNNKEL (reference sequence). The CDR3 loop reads CASSDPSDVMRGRTEAFF. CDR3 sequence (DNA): TGTGCCAGCAGCGACCCCAGCGATGTCATGAGGGGGCGCACTGAAGCTTTCTTT.